Below are 3 T cell receptor beta chains sequenced from a single sample in a study of T cell repertoires in cytomegalovirus infection. TCRdb re-called the reads through MiXCR, storing one row per CDR3 protein. The top ten hold around 14% of the sample, which has fewer than 900,000 distinct CDR3 sequences, 25% to 35% seen once. These receptors' targets are unknown. The sample in question was cultured CD8+ T cells from PBMCs, obtained from culture after CMV antigen stimulation. The receptor set was obtained from a human donor in good health (CMV status not recorded). Some clones in this sample may be carry-over from other donors' samples.

This clonotype occurred a few times. This rearrangement joins TRBV5-6 to TRBJ1-6; D is unresolved. V dropped 2 bases and J dropped 2 bases, with 8 bases sitting between them. CDR1 is SGHDT and CDR2 is YYEEEE in the germline V gene. The CDR3 covers 15 residues. The CDR3 bases are TGTGCCAGCAGCTTTCTCGACACCTATAATTCACCCCTCCACTTT. This encodes CASSFLDTYNSPLHF.

This chain uses TRBV11-1 with TRBJ2-7; D might be TRBD1 (6 bases). V lost 5 bases and J 9 bases, leaving 17 bases between the germline ends. Germline CDR1 reads SGHAT; CDR2 reads FQDESV (reference sequence). The CDR3 totals 13 residues. DNA for the CDR3: TGTGCCAGCAGCCCGGGACACCCAATCGGGCAGTACTTC. Translated, it gives CASSPGHPIGQYF.

This clonotype was detected only a few times. This chain uses TRBV7-9 with TRBJ1-5; tentative D call: TRBD1 (5 bases). V was pared by 1 base and J by 1 base, with 17 bases between. The germline CDR1 and CDR2 sequences are SEHNR and FQNEAQ (reference sequence). The CDR3 spans 18 residues. In nucleotides, the CDR3 is TGTGCCAGCAGCTTAGTGGCCCCGACGGGGGGGAGCAATCAGCCCCAGCATTTT. Its translation: CASSLVAPTGGSNQPQHF.